This T cell receptor beta chain was sequenced for a study of response to subunit inactivated influenza vaccine. Using its own MiXCR run on the RT-PCR reads, TCRdb lists one record per CDR3 protein. The sample yields 710,000 or so distinct CDR3 sequences, about a sixth seen once. The CDR3 loop spans 13 amino acids. V was pared by 8 bases and J by 0 bases, with 9 bases between. Sequenced material: PBMCs from blood, taken 11 to 12 days after vaccination. This TCR came from a man aged 50 to 59 who received an inactivated influenza vaccine. This chain links TRBV12-3 or TRBV12-4 with TRBJ2-3, with D maybe TRBD2 (6 bases). The CDR3: CASDSGSTDTQYF. CDR3 nucleotide sequence: TGTGCCAGCGACAGCGGGAGCACAGATACGCAGTATTTT.